The present TCR beta chain was sequenced within a study of OX40 agonist ivuxolimab in advanced cancers. Assay: immunoSEQ multiplex PCR; the TCRdb copy retains only in-frame clones and omits some. The sample records 70,000 to 100,000 clones, around 90% being singletons. The source is an adult with an advanced solid tumor such as melanoma, head and neck, liver or kidney cancer. Material: CD4+ or CD8+ T cells sorted from blood, obtained in a trial of the OX40 agonist ivuxolimab.

The CDR3 loop is CASSFNRDSFYNEQFF. DNA for the CDR3: TGTGCCAGCAGCTTTAACCGGGACTCCTTCTACAATGAGCAGTTCTTC. This chain links TRBV5-6 with TRBJ2-1; tentatively, D is TRBD2 (6 bases). The length of the CDR3 is 16 residues. CDR1 is SGHDT and CDR2 is YYEEEE in the germline V gene. V was pared by 2 bases and J by 3 bases, with 15 bases between.